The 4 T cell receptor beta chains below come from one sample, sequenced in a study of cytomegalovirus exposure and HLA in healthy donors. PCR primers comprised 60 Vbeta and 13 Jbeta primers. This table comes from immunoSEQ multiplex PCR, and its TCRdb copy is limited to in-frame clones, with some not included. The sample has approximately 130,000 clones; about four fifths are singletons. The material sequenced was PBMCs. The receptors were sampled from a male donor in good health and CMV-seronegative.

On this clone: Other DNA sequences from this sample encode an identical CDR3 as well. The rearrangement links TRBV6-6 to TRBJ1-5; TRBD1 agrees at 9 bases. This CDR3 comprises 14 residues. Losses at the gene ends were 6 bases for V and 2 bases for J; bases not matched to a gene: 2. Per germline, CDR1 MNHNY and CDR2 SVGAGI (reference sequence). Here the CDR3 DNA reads TGTGCCAGCAGCCGGACAGGGGGCAATCAGCCCCAGCATTTT. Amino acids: CASSRTGGNQPQHF.

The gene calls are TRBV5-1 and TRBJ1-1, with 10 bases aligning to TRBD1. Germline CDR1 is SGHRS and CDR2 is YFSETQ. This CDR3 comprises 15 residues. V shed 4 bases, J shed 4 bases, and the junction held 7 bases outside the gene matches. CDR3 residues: CASSHRQGAPTEAFF. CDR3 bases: TGCGCCAGCAGCCATCGACAGGGGGCGCCCACTGAAGCTTTCTTT. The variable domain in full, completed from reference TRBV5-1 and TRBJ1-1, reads KAGVTQTPRYLIKTRGQQVTLSCSPISGHRSVSWYQQTPGQGLQFLFEYFSETQRNKGNFPGRFSGRQFSNSRSEMNVSTLELGDSALYLCASSHRQGAPTEAFFGQGTRLTVV.

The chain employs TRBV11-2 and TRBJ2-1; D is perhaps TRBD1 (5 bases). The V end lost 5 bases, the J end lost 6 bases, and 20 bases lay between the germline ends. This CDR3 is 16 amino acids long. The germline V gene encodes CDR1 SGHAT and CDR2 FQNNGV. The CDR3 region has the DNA TGTGCCAGCAGCCCAGGGCCCTACGGACCGATCAATGAGCAGTTCTTC. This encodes CASSPGPYGPINEQFF. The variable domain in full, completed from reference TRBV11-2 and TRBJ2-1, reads EAGVAQSPRYKIIEKRQSVAFWCNPISGHATLYWYQQILGQGPKLLIQFQNNGVVDDSQLPKDRFSAERLKGVDSTLKIQPAKLEDSAVYLCASSPGPYGPINEQFFGPGTRLTVL.

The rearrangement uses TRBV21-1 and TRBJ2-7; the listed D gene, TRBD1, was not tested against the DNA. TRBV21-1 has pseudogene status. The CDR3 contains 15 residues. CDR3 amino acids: CASSKGGQGIGEQYF. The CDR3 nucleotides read TGTGCCAGCAGCAAAGGAGGACAGGGGATTGGCGAGCAGTACTTC.